What follows are 24 T cell receptor beta chains derived from one specimen sequenced in a study of T cells in Graves' hyperthyroidism and ophthalmopathy. Researchers amplified the TCR beta CDR3 regions from RNA transcripts. When the TCR CDR3 underwent first-round RT-PCR, the HTBI primer set was used. Via MiXCR, TCRdb re-called the multiplex PCR reads, giving one row per CDR3 protein. The table lists some 350,000 distinct CDR3 sequences, roughly 15% of them singletons. Sequencing was carried out using blood. The receptor source for this set is a woman aged 60-75 years with Graves' ophthalmopathy.

This chain joins TRBV9 and TRBJ2-6, with D perhaps matching TRBD2 (6 bases). The CDR3 has 15 amino acids. Germline CDR1 SGDLS, CDR2 YYNGEE. V shed 4 bases and J shed 0 bases, with 8 bases lying between them. The CDR3 bases are TGTGCCAGCAGCCGGAGGGCCTCTGGGGCCAACGTCCTGACTTTC. This sequence encodes CASSRRASGANVLTF.

Concerning this clonotype: This sequence may be a read error, since a much larger clone differs from it by one base. In DNA, the CDR3 is TGTGCCAGCAGCTTCAACGCCGGCGGACAAGAGACCCAGTACTTC. It codes for CASSFNAGGQETQYF. The V gene is TRBV7-3, the J gene TRBJ2-5, with D unclear. Trimming took 3 bases from V and 2 from J, leaving 13 bases between them. CDR1 and CDR2 from the germline V gene are SGHTA and FQGTGA. This CDR3 spans 15 amino acids.

Details on this clonotype: The limits of the CDR3 on the DNA are not certain, so only TCRdb's listed CDR3 is given. J is TRBJ2-6 and V is TRBV20-1; TRBD1 is taken as the D call from the table, unchecked against the DNA. Inclusive of both ends, the CDR3 amounts to 16 amino acids. CDR1 and CDR2 (germline): DFQATT, SNEGSKA (reference sequence). This CDR3 is CSTSDRGSAGANVLTF.

In its sample, this clonotype was seen many times. V is TRBV3-1 and J is TRBJ2-3; tentatively, D is TRBD2 (6 bases). V lost 1 base to trimming and J lost 4 bases, with 12 bases between them. The CDR3 covers 15 residues. CDR1 and CDR2 from the germline V gene are LGHDT and YNNKEL (reference sequence). The CDR3 sequence is CASSQAGVTADTQYF. The CDR3 DNA follows: TGTGCCAGCAGCCAAGCGGGAGTCACGGCAGATACGCAGTATTTT.

The chain uses TRBV6-4 and TRBJ2-1; 8 bases line up with TRBD2. CDR3 length: 15 amino acids. The germline V gene encodes CDR1 MRHNA and CDR2 SNTAGT. The V gene end was trimmed by 1 base and the J gene end by 8 bases; junction bases not matched to a gene: 7. The CDR3 loop is CASSDYPGGPYEQFF. CDR3 DNA: TGTGCCAGCAGTGACTACCCGGGAGGGCCTTATGAGCAGTTCTTC.

This clonotype was seen only a few times. The chain is built from TRBV5-5 and TRBJ2-5; a weak D match, TRBD2 (6 bases). Germline CDR1 is SGHKS and CDR2 is YYEKEE (reference sequence). V was trimmed by 1 base and J by 5 bases, leaving 12 bases between them. This CDR3 spans 14 amino acids. CDR3: CASSLWRGGETQYF. Written as DNA, the CDR3 is TGTGCCAGCAGCTTGTGGCGGGGCGGGGAGACCCAGTACTTC.

This clonotype occurred many times. The genes are TRBV2 and TRBJ2-5; tentative D call: TRBD2 (7 bases). The V end lost 8 bases, the J end lost 6 bases, and 13 bases lay between the germline ends. Germline values: CDR1 SNHLY, CDR2 FYNNEI. The CDR3 runs 12 residues. In DNA form, the CDR3 reads TGTGCCAGCCGGGGGGCCGAGAAGACCCAGTACTTC. This codes for CASRGAEKTQYF. Complete variable domain (other parts from reference TRBV2 and TRBJ2-5): EPEVTQTPSHQVTQMGQEVILRCVPISNHLYFYWYRQILGQKVEFLVSFYNNEISEKSEIFDDQFSVERPDGSNFTLKIRSTKLEDSAMYFCASRGAEKTQYFGPGTRLLVL.

The chain uses TRBV7-9 and TRBJ1-1; D is uncertain. The germline CDR1 and CDR2 sequences are SEHNR and FQNEAQ (reference sequence). CDR3 length equals 13 residues. Trimming cost V 7 bases and J 6 bases, with 15 bases left between them. CDR3 nucleotide sequence: TGTGCCAGCACCCTCCGGGATGGCCCTGAAGCTTTCTTT. Translating it yields CASTLRDGPEAFF. Based on the CDR3 plus reference TRBV7-9 and TRBJ1-1, the full variable domain is DTGVSQNPRHKITKRGQNVTFRCDPISEHNRLYWYRQTLGQGPEFLTYFQNEAQLEKSRLLSDRFSAERPKGSFSTLEIQRTEQGDSAMYLCASTLRDGPEAFFGQGTRLTVV.

In its sample, this clonotype was seen many times. V gene TRBV27 combines with J gene TRBJ1-5; maybe TRBD1 (5 bases). The CDR3 is 14 residues long. V was trimmed by 6 bases and J by 1 base, leaving 10 bases between them. Looked up from germline, CDR1 is MNHEY and CDR2 is SMNVEV (reference sequence). The CDR3 sequence: CASRAGGSNQPQHF. The CDR3 DNA reads as TGTGCCAGCAGGGCTGGGGGGAGCAATCAGCCCCAGCATTTT.

This clonotype was counted many times. The J gene is TRBJ2-1, the V gene TRBV28, with D perhaps matching TRBD2 (6 bases). The CDR3 totals 16 residues. V shed 5 bases and J shed 6 bases, with 20 bases lying between them. CDR1 and CDR2 from the germline V gene are MDHEN and SYDVKM. The CDR3 nucleotides are TGTGCCAGCAGTGGATCCGGGACTTCAACAGTCAATGAGCAGTTCTTC. Translation gives CASSGSGTSTVNEQFF.

The chain carries TRBV30 and TRBJ1-2, with 9 bases fitting TRBD1. The junction had 8 bases not matched to a gene; V was cut back by 2 bases and J by 10 bases. The CDR3 sequence is 13 residues long. Germline V lookup: CDR1 GTSNPN, CDR2 SVGIG (reference sequence). CDR3 nucleotides: TGTGCCTGGAGTCCCGGGACAGGGAATGACTACACCTTC. Residues: CAWSPGTGNDYTF.

This clonotype has more than one count but fewer than ten. The genes are TRBV19 and TRBJ2-5; TRBD2 might be the D (6 bases). V was cut by 6 bases and J by 1 base, with 18 bases left in between. The V gene's germline CDR1 is LNHDA and CDR2 SQIVND (reference sequence). This CDR3 comprises 16 residues. The CDR3 DNA sequence: TGTGCCAGTAGGGGTCCGGGAGTCCGCACCCAAGAGACCCAGTACTTC. This gives the protein CASRGPGVRTQETQYF. The complete variable domain, with remaining parts taken from reference TRBV19 and TRBJ2-5, reads DGGITQSPKYLFRKEGQNVTLSCEQNLNHDAMYWYRQDPGQGLRLIYYSQIVNDFQKGDIAEGYSVSREKKESFPLTVTSAQKNPTAFYLCASRGPGVRTQETQYFGPGTRLLVL.

This clonotype showed up just a few times. The chain employs TRBV27 and TRBJ2-7; D is undetermined. From germline, CDR1 is MNHEY and CDR2 SMNVEV (reference sequence). The CDR3 extends over 12 amino acids. The V end lost 0 bases, the J end lost 3 bases, and 3 bases lay between the germline ends. CDR3 sequence: CASSLSIYEQYF. CDR3 DNA sequence: TGTGCCAGCAGTTTATCAATCTACGAGCAGTACTTC.

The gene calls are TRBV20-1 and TRBJ2-3; 14 nucleotides align to TRBD2. This CDR3 is built from 19 residues. Per the germline V gene, CDR1 is DFQATT and CDR2 is SNEGSKA (reference sequence). Unmatched junction bases numbered 16, after V lost 5 bases and J lost 3 bases. CDR3 residues: CSAGHGGLAGEGRTDTQYF. CDR3 nucleotide sequence: TGCAGTGCTGGCCACGGGGGACTAGCGGGAGAGGGGAGGACAGATACGCAGTATTTT.

This clonotype was observed at least ten times. The chain couples TRBV5-1 to TRBJ2-7; D may be TRBD1 (5 bases). The germline V and J ends were trimmed by 0 bases and 4 bases, with 11 bases remaining between them. The germline CDR1 and CDR2 sequences are SGHRS and YFSETQ. CDR3 length: 14 residues. CDR3 sequence (DNA): TGCGCCAGCAGCTTGGCTGGGGCAGAATACGAGCAGTACTTC. Its translation: CASSLAGAEYEQYF. The full variable domain, with the rest looked up from reference TRBV5-1 and TRBJ2-7, is KAGVTQTPRYLIKTRGQQVTLSCSPISGHRSVSWYQQTPGQGLQFLFEYFSETQRNKGNFPGRFSGRQFSNSRSEMNVSTLELGDSALYLCASSLAGAEYEQYFGPGTRLTVT.

This clonotype was seen many times. CDR3 region: CSARGYSGSLSGANVLTF. The CDR3 DNA reads as TGCAGTGCTAGAGGATATAGCGGGTCACTCTCTGGGGCCAACGTCCTGACTTTC. The V and J genes are TRBV20-1 and TRBJ2-6, with 7 bases lining up with TRBD2. Looked up from germline, CDR1 is DFQATT and CDR2 is SNEGSKA (reference sequence). This CDR3 region has 18 residues. J gave up 0 bases and V 1 base, and 9 bases lay outside the gene matches.

Many counts were recorded for this clonotype. V gene TRBV15 combines with J gene TRBJ1-5; 7 bases agree with TRBD1. CDR1 is LNHNV, CDR2 YYDKDF, per germline (reference sequence). The junction had 5 bases not matched to a gene; V was cut back by 3 bases and J by 0 bases. The CDR3 sequence is 16 residues long. The CDR3 coding sequence is TGTGCCACCAGCAGGGACAGGATTTATAGCAATCAGCCCCAGCATTTT. Translation: CATSRDRIYSNQPQHF.

This clonotype was recorded a few times. This chain connects TRBV28 to TRBJ2-5; 9 positions agree with TRBD1. Germline CDR1 reads MDHEN; CDR2 reads SYDVKM. The CDR3 extends over 16 amino acids. V gave up 5 bases and J gave up 7 bases; unmatched junction bases: 14. In nucleotides, the CDR3 is TGTGCCAGCAGTACGCACAGGGGGCCTGCCGGGGGGACCCAGTACTTC. It yields the protein CASSTHRGPAGGTQYF.

About this clonotype: This could be a read error, since a much larger clone is one nucleotide away. The rearrangement uses TRBV2 and TRBJ2-2; possible D gene TRBD1, 6 bases. The length of the CDR3 is 14 residues. Trimming took 7 bases from V and 9 from J, leaving 18 bases between them. Germline loops: CDR1 SNHLY, CDR2 FYNNEI. CDR3 sequence reads: CASNVRAQGRELFF. The CDR3 nucleotides are TGTGCCAGCAACGTACGGGCTCAGGGGCGGGAGCTGTTTTTT.

There are many counts of this clonotype. This chain connects TRBV20-1 to TRBJ2-1; D gene ambiguous. Germline V lookup: CDR1 DFQATT, CDR2 SNEGSKA (reference sequence). This CDR3 comprises 11 residues. Between the trimmed V and J ends, which lost 6 bases and 6 bases, there was a span of 9 bases. The CDR3, as DNA: TGCAGTGCCACTTACACCAATGAGCAGTTCTTC. Encoded protein: CSATYTNEQFF.

This clonotype was seen ten or more times. The chain joins TRBV7-2 to TRBJ2-1; 7 bases agree with TRBD2. Trimming took 5 bases from V and 8 from J; bases not matched to a gene: 9. Germline-derived CDR1 and CDR2 are SGHTA and FQGNSA. The CDR3 totals 14 residues. In DNA, the CDR3 is TGTGCCAGCAGCCCCAACCGGGGAGGGTATGAGCAGTTCTTC. The encoded protein is CASSPNRGGYEQFF. Combining the CDR3 with reference TRBV7-2 and TRBJ2-1 gives the whole variable domain GAGVSQSPSNKVTEKGKDVELRCDPISGHTALYWYRQSLGQGLEFLIYFQGNSAPDKSGLPSDRFSAERTGGSVSTLTIQRTQQEDSAVYLCASSPNRGGYEQFFGPGTRLTVL.

This clonotype was found many times. The chain has TRBV11-2 and TRBJ2-5; D ambiguous. Germline values: CDR1 SGHAT, CDR2 FQNNGV. Trimming left V 3 bases short and J 1 base short, with 15 bases between. The CDR3 covers 16 residues. Here the CDR3 reads CASSFNAPQLQETQYF. In DNA, the CDR3 is TGTGCCAGCAGCTTCAATGCGCCACAGCTCCAAGAGACCCAGTACTTC.

This clonotype was detected ten times or more. The chain uses TRBV28 and TRBJ1-2; D is uncertain. The CDR3 covers 14 residues. Trimming pared 10 bases from V and 4 bases from J, leaving 19 bases between. CDR1 is MDHEN, CDR2 SYDVKM, per germline. The CDR3 sequence: CATFLRARFYGYTF. In DNA, the CDR3 is TGTGCCACCTTTCTCCGGGCGAGGTTCTATGGCTACACCTTC.

In this sample, this clonotype turned up many times. J is TRBJ2-1 and V is TRBV28; 8 bases map to TRBD1. This CDR3 is built from 12 residues. CDR1 is MDHEN and CDR2 is SYDVKM in the germline V gene. Trimming at V came to 7 bases and at J to 10 bases, leaving 6 bases not matched to a gene. CDR3 bases: TGTGCCAGCAAGCAGGGGGCGAGGGAGCAGTTCTTC. It specifies CASKQGAREQFF.